Following are 18 T cell receptor beta chains from one sample sequenced in a study of OX40 agonist ivuxolimab in advanced cancers. Assay: immunoSEQ multiplex PCR; the TCRdb copy retains only in-frame clones and omits some. This table holds roughly 69,000 clones, approximately 84% found once. Here the sequenced sample was CD4+ or CD8+ T cells sorted from blood, taken in a trial of the OX40 agonist ivuxolimab. Source of these receptors: an adult with an advanced solid tumor such as melanoma, head and neck, liver or kidney cancer.

This clone was observed a few times. The chain has TRBV27 and TRBJ1-5; D is possibly TRBD1 (6 bases). Trimming took 6 bases from V and 5 from J, leaving 11 bases between them. The CDR3 contains 13 residues. From germline, CDR1 is MNHEY and CDR2 SMNVEV (reference sequence). The DNA for the CDR3 is TGTGCCAGCAGCACCGGACAGTATCAGCCCCAGCATTTT. This translates into CASSTGQYQPQHF.

The chain recombines TRBV4-3 with TRBJ1-2; 8 nucleotides line up with TRBD1. V shed 0 bases and J 5 bases; nucleotides not matched to a gene: 8. Per the germline V gene, CDR1 is LGHNA and CDR2 is YSLEER. CDR3 size: 16 residues. The DNA for the CDR3 is TGCGCCAGCAGCCAAGATATCACAGGGGGGAAGTATGGCTACACCTTC. Protein product: CASSQDITGGKYGYTF.

The V gene is TRBV6-5, the J gene TRBJ1-2, with unresolved D. Germline V gene data show CDR1 as MNHEY and CDR2 as SVGAGI. This CDR3 comprises 9 residues. V dropped 0 bases and J dropped 13 bases, with 3 bases sitting between them. The CDR3 DNA follows: TGTGCCAGCAGTTACTCGTGCACCTTC. This translates into CASSYSCTF.

This clone was seen once. CDR3: CASSPMGPARGNEQFF. The DNA for the CDR3 is TGTGCCAGCAGTCCCATGGGACCGGCGCGAGGCAATGAGCAGTTCTTC. The chain couples TRBV27 to TRBJ2-1; D may be TRBD1 or TRBD2 (5 bases each). Germline V gene sequence: CDR1 MNHEY, CDR2 SMNVEV (reference sequence). This CDR3 is built from 16 residues. The V end was cut by 5 bases, the J end by 6 bases, with 20 bases between.

This clone turned up a few times. This chain joins TRBV7-9 and TRBJ1-1; possible D gene TRBD1, 6 bases. The CDR3 spans 13 residues. V lost 6 bases, J lost 3 bases, and 11 bases lay in between. From germline, CDR1 is SEHNR and CDR2 FQNEAQ (reference sequence). CDR3 sequence: CASRGDKHTEAFF. The CDR3 DNA is TGTGCCAGCAGGGGGGACAAACACACTGAAGCTTTCTTT.

This rearrangement joins TRBV5-6 to TRBJ1-2; TRBD1 might be the D (5 bases). V gave up 2 bases and J gave up 3 bases, with 8 bases separating them. The length of the CDR3 is 13 residues. Germline lookup yields CDR1 SGHDT and CDR2 YYEEEE. CDR3 protein: CASSFWGDYGYTF. CDR3 sequence (DNA): TGTGCCAGCAGCTTTTGGGGGGACTATGGCTACACCTTC.

The chain couples TRBV7-9 to TRBJ2-6, with 7 bases matching TRBD1. Germline V gene sequence: CDR1 SEHNR, CDR2 FQNEAQ (reference sequence). The CDR3 loop spans 17 amino acids. The V segment lost 3 bases and the J segment 0 bases; nucleotides outside the gene matches: 5. In DNA form, the CDR3 reads TGTGCCAGCAGCTTGAAGGGGGCACCCTCTGGGGCCAACGTCCTGACTTTC. It is translated as CASSLKGAPSGANVLTF.

The rearrangement links TRBV19 to TRBJ2-3, with 9 positions matching TRBD2. In germline, CDR1 is LNHDA, CDR2 SQIVND (reference sequence). This CDR3 contains 15 residues. V dropped 4 bases and J dropped 6; count of bases not matched to a gene: 8. The DNA for the CDR3 is TGTGCCAGTAGTACCGCGAGGAGCGGGGGGGATACGCAGTATTTT. It encodes CASSTARSGGDTQYF.

The V gene is TRBV18, the J gene TRBJ2-1; D perhaps matches TRBD1 (5 bases). V was pared by 1 base and J by 2 bases, with 9 bases between. Germline assignment: CDR1 KGHSH and CDR2 LQKENI. The CDR3 has 15 amino acids. The CDR3 coding sequence is TGTGCCAGCTCACCACGAGACAGAACCTACAATGAGCAGTTCTTC. Its translation: CASSPRDRTYNEQFF.

This rearrangement joins TRBV29-1 to TRBJ2-3, with D tentatively TRBD1 (6 bases). Germline values: CDR1 SQVTM, CDR2 ANQGSEA. The CDR3 spans 15 residues. V lost 2 bases and J 2 bases, leaving 14 bases between the germline ends. In nucleotides, the CDR3 is TGCAGCGTTGAATATGACAGGCGGGCCACAGATACGCAGTATTTT. It translates to CSVEYDRRATDTQYF.

This clone was detected only once. This sequence joins TRBV10-3 and TRBJ2-5, with 11 bases aligning to TRBD1. The CDR3 extends over 15 amino acids. Trimming took 2 bases from V and 4 from J; bases not matched to a gene: 3. Per germline, CDR1 ENHRY and CDR2 SYGVKD. The chain's CDR3 is CAISEGQGATETQYF. CDR3 nucleotides: TGTGCCATCAGTGAGGGACAGGGGGCGACAGAGACCCAGTACTTC.

The chain uses TRBV27 and TRBJ2-3; 10 nucleotides align to TRBD1. In germline, CDR1 is MNHEY, CDR2 SMNVEV (reference sequence). CDR3 length: 15 amino acids. V lost 8 bases, J lost 4 bases, and 9 bases stayed unmatched. CDR3 residues: CASQRTGGLADTQYF. DNA for the CDR3: TGTGCCAGCCAGAGGACAGGGGGTCTCGCAGATACGCAGTATTTT.

The V and J genes are TRBV19 and TRBJ2-3; D is possibly TRBD2 (6 bases). The CDR3 totals 16 residues. Germline V gives CDR1 LNHDA, CDR2 SQIVND (reference sequence). The germline V and J ends were trimmed by 6 bases and 4 bases, with 20 bases remaining between them. The DNA for the CDR3 is TGTGCCAGTAGGCCTTCGGGAGCTGCCGTAGCAGATACGCAGTATTTT. It is translated as CASRPSGAAVADTQYF. The variable domain in full, with the rest retrieved from reference TRBV19 and TRBJ2-3, is DGGITQSPKYLFRKEGQNVTLSCEQNLNHDAMYWYRQDPGQGLRLIYYSQIVNDFQKGDIAEGYSVSREKKESFPLTVTSAQKNPTAFYLCASRPSGAAVADTQYFGPGTRLTVL.

This clone was recorded only once. V gene TRBV27 combines with J gene TRBJ2-7; 16 bases map to TRBD2. Germline V gene lookup returns CDR1 MNHEY and CDR2 SMNVEV (reference sequence). The trim removed 5 bases at V and 3 bases at J, leaving 7 bases unmatched. This CDR3 is 17 amino acids long. CDR3 region: CASSMGLAGGTYYEQYF. The CDR3 nucleotides are TGTGCCAGCAGTATGGGACTAGCGGGAGGGACCTACTACGAGCAGTACTTC.

This rearrangement joins TRBV6-1 to TRBJ1-2; D possibly corresponds to TRBD1 (6 bases). Germline V gene sequence: CDR1 MNHNS, CDR2 SASEGT. Trimming cost V 5 bases and J 1 base, with 8 bases left between them. The CDR3 is 13 amino acids. Here the CDR3 DNA reads TGTGCCAGCAGTTGGACAGATAACTATGGCTACACCTTC. Its protein is CASSWTDNYGYTF.

V and J are TRBV11-3 and TRBJ2-7; 7 nucleotides align to TRBD1. V shed 3 bases and J 5 bases; nucleotides not matched to a gene: 13. Germline V gives CDR1 SGHNT, CDR2 YENEEA. The CDR3 totals 16 residues. Here the CDR3 reads CASSFSYRDRDHEQYF. CDR3 sequence (DNA): TGTGCCAGCAGCTTCTCCTACCGAGACAGGGACCACGAGCAGTACTTC.

The chain uses TRBV7-2 and TRBJ1-2; D gene unclear. This CDR3 comprises 13 residues. Deletions cut 5 bases from V and 8 bases from J, with 15 bases between. Germline V lookup: CDR1 SGHTA, CDR2 FQGNSA. For the CDR3, the DNA is TGTGCCAGCAGCCCCTTTGATGCTTGGGGCTACACCTTC. It encodes CASSPFDAWGYTF.

This chain connects TRBV7-3 to TRBJ2-1; D possibly corresponds to TRBD2 (8 bases). V was cut by 7 bases and J by 0 bases, with 19 bases left in between. The germline V gene encodes CDR1 SGHTA and CDR2 FQGTGA. This CDR3 has 17 amino acids. CDR3 amino acids: CASKKGAGGSSYNEQFF. The CDR3 coding sequence is TGTGCCAGCAAAAAGGGGGCGGGAGGAAGCTCCTACAATGAGCAGTTCTTC.